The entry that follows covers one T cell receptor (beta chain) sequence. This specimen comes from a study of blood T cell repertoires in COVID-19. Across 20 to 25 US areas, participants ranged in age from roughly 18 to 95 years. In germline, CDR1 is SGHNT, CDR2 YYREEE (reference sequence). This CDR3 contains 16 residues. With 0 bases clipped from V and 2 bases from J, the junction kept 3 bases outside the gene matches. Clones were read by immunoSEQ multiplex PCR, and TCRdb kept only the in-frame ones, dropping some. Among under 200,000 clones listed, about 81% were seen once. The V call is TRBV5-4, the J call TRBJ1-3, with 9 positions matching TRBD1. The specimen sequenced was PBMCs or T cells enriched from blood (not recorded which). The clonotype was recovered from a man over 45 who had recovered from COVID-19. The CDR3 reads CASSLEQGAAGNTIYF. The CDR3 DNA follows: TGTGCCAGCAGCTTGGAACAGGGGGCCGCTGGAAACACCATATATTTT.